Listed below are T cell receptor beta chains from one sample, sequenced in a study of cytomegalovirus exposure and HLA in healthy donors. Method: immunoSEQ multiplex PCR; TCRdb's copy keeps in-frame clones and lacks some. Of 120,000 or so clones in the sample, approximately 89% are singletons; the top ten hold about 1.1%. Material for sequencing was PBMCs. The receptor set was obtained from a woman aged 18 to 35 in good health and CMV-seronegative. Each CDR3 is given with its conserved first and last residue. The order of the fields is clone size, D gene, V gene, J gene, CDR3 protein, CDR3 DNA. A D gene is named only where the DNA matches it firmly. Size values are once, few and many counts, or a class for expanded clones, and some rows have none.

NA	NA	TRBV18	TRBJ2-3	CASSPWTANTDTQYF	TGTGCCAGCTCACCCTGGACAGCGAACACAGATACGCAGTATTTT
NA	TRBD1	TRBV6-5	TRBJ1-4	CASSYSRGLGEKLFF	TGTGCCAGCAGTTACTCGAGGGGGCTTGGTGAAAAACTGTTTTTT
NA	TRBD2	TRBV10-1	TRBJ2-1	CASSEDSRGDEQFF	TGCGCCAGCAGTGAGGATAGCCGGGGGGATGAGCAGTTCTTC
NA	NA	TRBV2	TRBJ1-1	CASSEARTYLAEAFF	TGTGCCAGCAGTGAAGCGCGGACATACCTCGCTGAAGCTTTCTTT
NA	TRBD1	TRBV11-2	TRBJ2-2	CASSRTGGPGELFF	TGTGCCAGCAGCAGGACAGGGGGTCCCGGGGAGCTGTTTTTT
NA	TRBD1	TRBV7-9	TRBJ2-2	CASSLGQGYTGELFF	TGTGCCAGCAGCCTAGGACAGGGTTACACCGGGGAGCTGTTTTTT
NA	NA	TRBV7-9	TRBJ2-7	CASSFFSSYEQYF	TGTGCCAGCAGCTTTTTCTCTTCCTACGAGCAGTACTTC
NA	TRBD1	TRBV19	TRBJ1-2	CASSINRGTGYTF	TGTGCCAGTAGTATCAACAGGGGGACTGGCTACACCTTC
NA	TRBD2	TRBV4-2	TRBJ2-3	CASSQEPEAGGSDTQYF	TGTGCCAGCAGCCAAGAGCCTGAGGCGGGGGGATCAGATACGCAGTATTTT
NA	TRBD2	TRBV6-5	TRBJ2-7	CASSYSGGGLFEQYF	TGTGCCAGCAGTTACTCTGGGGGAGGGCTTTTCGAGCAGTACTTC
NA	TRBD2	TRBV7-2	TRBJ2-7	CASSSTPPGGAYEQYF	TGTGCCAGCAGCTCAACACCCCCGGGAGGGGCCTACGAGCAGTACTTC
NA	NA	TRBV5-4	TRBJ2-1	CASSLQGNSYNEQFF	TGTGCCAGCAGCCTCCAGGGCAACTCCTACAATGAGCAGTTCTTC
NA	NA	TRBV28	TRBJ2-2	CASSPNNPSVGELFF	TGTGCCAGCAGTCCCAATAACCCGAGTGTCGGGGAGCTGTTTTTT
NA	NA	TRBV4-2	TRBJ1-2	CASSQALSALNGGYTF	TGTGCCAGCAGCCAAGCGCTGTCAGCACTAAATGGTGGCTACACCTTC
NA	NA	TRBV19	TRBJ2-1	CASSDRTHNEQFF	TGTGCCAGTAGTGATCGGACACACAATGAGCAGTTCTTC
NA	NA	TRBV28	TRBJ2-7	CASSLQVGSYEQYF	TGTGCCAGCAGTTTACAGGTGGGCTCCTACGAGCAGTACTTC
NA	NA	TRBV21-1	TRBJ2-2	CASSNRDKDNTGELFF	TGTGCCAGCAGCAACCGGGACAAAGACAACACCGGGGAGCTGTTTTTT
NA	NA	TRBV19	TRBJ1-2	CASGPIDRTTPTNYGYTF	TGTGCCAGTGGGCCCATTGACAGAACCACCCCTACTAACTATGGCTACACCTTC
NA	TRBD2	TRBV19	TRBJ2-5	CASSTSGGRETQYF	TGTGCCAGTAGTACTAGCGGGGGCCGGGAGACCCAGTACTTC
NA	NA	TRBV18	TRBJ1-1	CASSPGGGAEAFF	TGTGCCAGCTCACCAGGTGGGGGCGCTGAAGCTTTCTTT
NA	TRBD1	TRBV27	TRBJ2-2	CASSPGTGYANTGELFF	TGTGCCAGCAGTCCGGGGACAGGGTACGCGAACACCGGGGAGCTGTTTTTT
few	NA	TRBV2	TRBJ1-5	CASRTDSSNQPQHF	TGTGCCAGCAGAACTGACAGCTCCAATCAGCCCCAGCATTTT
NA	NA	TRBV2	TRBJ2-5	CASREQETQYF	TGTGCCAGCAGAGAGCAAGAGACCCAGTACTTC
NA	NA	TRBV28	TRBJ1-5	CASSAGTWGNQPQHF	TGTGCCAGCAGTGCCGGGACATGGGGCAATCAGCCCCAGCATTTT
NA	TRBD1	TRBV7-9	TRBJ1-2	CASSPTGAFNYGYTF	TGTGCCAGCAGCCCAACAGGGGCCTTTAACTATGGCTACACCTTC
NA	NA	TRBV19	TRBJ1-1	CASSIGGENTEAFF	TGTGCCAGTAGTATAGGGGGGGAGAACACTGAAGCTTTCTTT
NA	TRBD1	TRBV30	TRBJ1-1	CAWSGTGDAFF	TGTGCCTGGAGCGGGACAGGGGACGCTTTCTTT
NA	NA	TRBV4-1	TRBJ2-7	CASSQEVVALITRDYEQYF	TGCGCCAGCAGCCAAGAAGTCGTGGCCCTAATCACTCGGGACTACGAGCAGTACTTC
NA	TRBD1	TRBV7-2	TRBJ1-4	CASSLAGTGGRKLFF	TGTGCCAGCAGCTTAGCCGGGACAGGGGGCCGAAAACTGTTTTTT
once	TRBD1	TRBV30	TRBJ2-2	CAWRTGQNTGELFF	TGTGCCTGGAGGACAGGGCAGAACACCGGGGAGCTGTTTTTT
NA	NA	TRBV5-1	TRBJ1-2	CASSLAAGLSDGYTF	TGCGCCAGCAGCTTGGCCGCGGGTCTTTCGGATGGCTACACCTTC
once	TRBD1	TRBV19	TRBJ1-2	CASLRTGDSPNYGYTF	TGTGCCAGTTTACGGACAGGGGATAGTCCAAACTATGGCTACACCTTC
few	NA	TRBV2	TRBJ1-2	CASSEEQLYGYTF	TGTGCCAGCAGTGAAGAACAGCTCTATGGCTACACCTTC
few	TRBD1	TRBV28	TRBJ1-2	CASTDRTGRYGYTF	TGTGCCAGCACCGACAGGACAGGGAGATATGGCTACACCTTC
NA	TRBD2	TRBV19	TRBJ2-7	CASSIGPLAAASYEQYF	TGTGCCAGTAGTATAGGTCCCCTAGCGGCAGCGTCCTACGAGCAGTACTTC
once	NA	TRBV30	TRBJ1-1	CAWSVAGVAEAFF	TGTGCCTGGAGTGTAGCAGGGGTTGCTGAAGCTTTCTTT
NA	TRBD1	TRBV19	TRBJ2-5	CASRAGTGGKETQYF	TGTGCCAGTAGAGCCGGGACAGGGGGCAAGGAGACCCAGTACTTC
NA	TRBD2	TRBV28	TRBJ2-1	CASSLNPTSGSNNEQFF	TGTGCCAGCAGTCTCAACCCCACTAGCGGGAGTAACAATGAGCAGTTCTTC
NA	TRBD1	TRBV6-4	TRBJ2-1	CASSSGTGEDEQFF	TGTGCCAGCAGTTCCGGGACAGGGGAGGATGAGCAGTTCTTC
NA	TRBD1	TRBV27	TRBJ1-5	CASSRQGGPQHF	TGTGCCAGCAGTAGACAGGGGGGTCCCCAGCATTTT
NA	TRBD2	TRBV7-6	TRBJ2-1	CASSFPQTSGSDRVDEQFF	TGTGCCAGCAGCTTCCCCCAAACTAGCGGGAGCGATCGTGTGGATGAGCAGTTCTTC
once	TRBD2	TRBV6-1	TRBJ2-3	CASSSLAGGPNTQYF	TGTGCCAGCAGTTCACTAGCGGGGGGGCCGAATACGCAGTATTTT
NA	NA	TRBV29-1	TRBJ2-5	CSVTGLGETQYF	TGCAGCGTTACAGGGTTGGGGGAGACCCAGTACTTC
once	NA	TRBV28	TRBJ1-1	CASSPKIRNTEAFF	TGTGCCAGCTCTCCTAAGATAAGGAACACTGAAGCTTTCTTT
NA	TRBD2	TRBV9	TRBJ2-3	CASSTRGGASTDTQYF	TGTGCCAGCAGCACCCGCGGGGGGGCTAGCACAGATACGCAGTATTTT
NA	TRBD1	TRBV7-9	TRBJ1-2	CASRPTGASYGYTF	TGTGCCAGCAGACCCACAGGGGCGAGCTATGGCTACACCTTC